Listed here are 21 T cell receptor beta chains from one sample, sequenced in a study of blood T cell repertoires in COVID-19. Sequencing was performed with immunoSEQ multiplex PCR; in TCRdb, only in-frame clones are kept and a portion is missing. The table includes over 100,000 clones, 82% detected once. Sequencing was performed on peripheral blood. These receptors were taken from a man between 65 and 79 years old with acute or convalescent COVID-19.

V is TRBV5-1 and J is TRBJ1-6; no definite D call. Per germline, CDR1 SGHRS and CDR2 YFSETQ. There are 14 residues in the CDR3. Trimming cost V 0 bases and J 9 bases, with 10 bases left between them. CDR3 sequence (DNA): TGCGCCAGCAGCTTGGAGCAGACACCTTCACCCCTCCACTTT. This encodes CASSLEQTPSPLHF.

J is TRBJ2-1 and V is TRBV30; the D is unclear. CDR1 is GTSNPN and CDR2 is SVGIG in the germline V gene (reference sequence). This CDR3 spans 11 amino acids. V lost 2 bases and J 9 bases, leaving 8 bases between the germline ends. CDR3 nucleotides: TGTGCCTGGAGTCACAAAGTTGAGCAGTTCTTC. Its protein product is CAWSHKVEQFF.

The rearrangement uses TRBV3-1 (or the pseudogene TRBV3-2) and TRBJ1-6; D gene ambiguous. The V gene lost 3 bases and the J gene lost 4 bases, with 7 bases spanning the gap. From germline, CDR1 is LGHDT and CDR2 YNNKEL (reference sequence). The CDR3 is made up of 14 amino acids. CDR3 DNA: TGTGCCAGCAGCCACCGCGAGTATAATTCACCCCTCCACTTT. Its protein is CASSHREYNSPLHF.

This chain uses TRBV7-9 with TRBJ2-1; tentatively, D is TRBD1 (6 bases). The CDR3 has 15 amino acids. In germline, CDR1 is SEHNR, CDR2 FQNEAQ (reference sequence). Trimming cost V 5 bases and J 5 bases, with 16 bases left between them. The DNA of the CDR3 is TGTGCCAGCAGCCCCGGACAGATAGGGGACAATGAGCAGTTCTTC. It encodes CASSPGQIGDNEQFF.

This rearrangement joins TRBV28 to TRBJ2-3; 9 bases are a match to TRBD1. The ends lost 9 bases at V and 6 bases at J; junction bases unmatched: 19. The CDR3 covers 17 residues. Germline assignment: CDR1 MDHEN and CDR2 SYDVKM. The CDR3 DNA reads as TGTGCCAGTTCGGGACAGGGTGCCTTAGTGTCCCGGGATACGCAGTATTTT. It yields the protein CASSGQGALVSRDTQYF.

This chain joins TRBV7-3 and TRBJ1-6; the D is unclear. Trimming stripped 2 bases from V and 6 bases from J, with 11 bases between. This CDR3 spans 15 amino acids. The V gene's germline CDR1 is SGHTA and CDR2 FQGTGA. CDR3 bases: TGTGCCAGCAGCTTAGCGGGTGGGGTTAATTCACCCCTCCACTTT. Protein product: CASSLAGGVNSPLHF.

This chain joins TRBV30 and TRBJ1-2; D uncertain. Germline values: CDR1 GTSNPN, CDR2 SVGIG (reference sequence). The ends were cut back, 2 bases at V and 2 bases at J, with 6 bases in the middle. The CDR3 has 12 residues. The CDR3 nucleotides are TGTGCCTGGAGTAGCCGAAACTATGGCTACACCTTC. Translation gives CAWSSRNYGYTF.

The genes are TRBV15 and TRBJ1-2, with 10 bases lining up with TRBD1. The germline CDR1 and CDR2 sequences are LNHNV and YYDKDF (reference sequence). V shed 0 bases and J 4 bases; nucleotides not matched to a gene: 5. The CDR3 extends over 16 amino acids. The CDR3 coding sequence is TGTGCCACCAGCAGAGATCGGGACAGGGGCGGCTATGGCTACACCTTC. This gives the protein CATSRDRDRGGYGYTF.

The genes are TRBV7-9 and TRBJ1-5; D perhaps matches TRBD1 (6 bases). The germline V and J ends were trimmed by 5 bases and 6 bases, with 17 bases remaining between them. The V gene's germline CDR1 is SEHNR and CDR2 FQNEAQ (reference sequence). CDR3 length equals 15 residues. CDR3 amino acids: CASSQNRETGQPQHF. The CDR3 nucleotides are TGTGCCAGCAGCCAAAACAGGGAGACCGGTCAGCCCCAGCATTTT.

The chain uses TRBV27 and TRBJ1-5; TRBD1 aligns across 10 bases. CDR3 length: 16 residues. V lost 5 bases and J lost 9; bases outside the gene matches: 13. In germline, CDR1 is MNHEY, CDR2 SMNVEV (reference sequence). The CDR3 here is CASSPLTGGPRRPQHF. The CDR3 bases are TGTGCCAGCAGTCCCCTGACAGGGGGCCCCCGTCGGCCCCAGCATTTT.

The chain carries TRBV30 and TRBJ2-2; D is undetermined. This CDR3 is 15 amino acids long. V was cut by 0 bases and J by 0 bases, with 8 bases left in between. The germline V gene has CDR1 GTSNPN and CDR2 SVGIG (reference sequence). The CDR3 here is CAWSVQHSNTGELFF. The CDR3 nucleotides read TGTGCCTGGAGTGTACAGCATTCGAACACCGGGGAGCTGTTTTTT.

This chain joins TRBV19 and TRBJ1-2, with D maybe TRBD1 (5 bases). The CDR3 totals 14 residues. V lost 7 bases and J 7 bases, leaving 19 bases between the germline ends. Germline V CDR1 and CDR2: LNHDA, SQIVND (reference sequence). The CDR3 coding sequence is TGTGCCAGTAATCCGGCGGGGACTAGGCGTGGCTACACCTTC. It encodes CASNPAGTRRGYTF.

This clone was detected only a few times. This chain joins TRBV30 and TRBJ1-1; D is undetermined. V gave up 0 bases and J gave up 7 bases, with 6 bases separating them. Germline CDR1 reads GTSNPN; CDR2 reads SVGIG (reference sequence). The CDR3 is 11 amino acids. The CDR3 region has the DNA TGTGCCTGGAGTGTTAGAGATGAAGCTTTCTTT. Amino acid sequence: CAWSVRDEAFF.

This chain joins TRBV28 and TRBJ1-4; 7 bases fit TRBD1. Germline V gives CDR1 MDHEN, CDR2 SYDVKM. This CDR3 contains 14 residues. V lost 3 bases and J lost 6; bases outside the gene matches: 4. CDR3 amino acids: CASSFTGVYEKLFF. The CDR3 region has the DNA TGTGCCAGCAGTTTTACAGGGGTCTATGAAAAACTGTTTTTT.

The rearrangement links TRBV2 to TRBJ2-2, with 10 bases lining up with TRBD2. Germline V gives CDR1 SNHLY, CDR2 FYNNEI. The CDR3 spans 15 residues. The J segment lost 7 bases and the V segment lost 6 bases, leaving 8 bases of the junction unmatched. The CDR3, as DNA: TGTGCCAGCAGAGCAACTAGCGGGGAAAACGGGGAGCTGTTTTTT. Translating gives CASRATSGENGELFF.

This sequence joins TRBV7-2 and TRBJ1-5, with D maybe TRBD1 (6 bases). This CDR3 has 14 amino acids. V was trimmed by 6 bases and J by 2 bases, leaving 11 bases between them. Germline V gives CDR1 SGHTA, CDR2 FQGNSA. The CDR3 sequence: CASRIPGGNQPQHF. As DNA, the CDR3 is TGTGCCAGCAGAATACCAGGGGGCAATCAGCCCCAGCATTTT. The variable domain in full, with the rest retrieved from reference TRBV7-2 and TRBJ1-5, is GAGVSQSPSNKVTEKGKDVELRCDPISGHTALYWYRQSLGQGLEFLIYFQGNSAPDKSGLPSDRFSAERTGGSVSTLTIQRTQQEDSAVYLCASRIPGGNQPQHFGDGTRLSIL.

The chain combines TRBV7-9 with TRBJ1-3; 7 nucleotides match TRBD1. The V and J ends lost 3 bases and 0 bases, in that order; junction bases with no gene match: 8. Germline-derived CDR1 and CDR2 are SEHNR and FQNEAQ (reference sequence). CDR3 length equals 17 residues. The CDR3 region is CASSLKTGASSGNTIYF. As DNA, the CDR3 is TGTGCCAGCAGCTTGAAAACAGGGGCTTCCTCTGGAAACACCATATATTTT.

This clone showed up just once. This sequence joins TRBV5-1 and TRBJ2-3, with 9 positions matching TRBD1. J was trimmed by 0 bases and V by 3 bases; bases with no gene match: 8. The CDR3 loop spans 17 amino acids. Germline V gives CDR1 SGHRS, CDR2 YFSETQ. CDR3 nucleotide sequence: TGCGCCAGCAGCTCGGGACAGGGAATTACAAGCACAGATACGCAGTATTTT. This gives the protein CASSSGQGITSTDTQYF.

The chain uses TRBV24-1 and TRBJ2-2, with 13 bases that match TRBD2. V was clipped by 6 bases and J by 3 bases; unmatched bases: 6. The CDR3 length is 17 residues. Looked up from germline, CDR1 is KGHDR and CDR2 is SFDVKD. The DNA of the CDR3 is TGTGCCACCAGTCCCGCGGGACTAGCGGGATACACCGGGGAGCTGTTTTTT. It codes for CATSPAGLAGYTGELFF.

The CDR3: CASSQDNDNEQFF. CDR3 coding DNA: TGTGCCAGCAGCCAGGACAACGACAATGAGCAGTTCTTC. The chain carries TRBV4-2 and TRBJ2-1, with a weak D call TRBD1 (5 bases). The V gene's germline CDR1 is LGHNA and CDR2 YNFKEQ. This CDR3 is 13 amino acids long. The V gene lost 3 bases and the J gene lost 5 bases, with 8 bases spanning the gap.

The CDR3 sequence: CASSQVRVRGYEQYF. CDR3 bases: TGTGCCAGCAGCCAAGTCCGCGTCAGGGGCTACGAGCAGTACTTC. The chain joins TRBV14 to TRBJ2-7; a possible D gene is TRBD1 (6 bases). Germline CDR1 reads SGHDN; CDR2 reads FVKESK. Trimming shortened V by 1 base and J by 3 bases, and 13 bases separated the two germline ends. The CDR3 sequence is 15 residues long.